One sample yielded the 5 T cell receptor beta chains listed below, sequenced in a study of T cells expressing NK-cell markers. TCRdb re-called the 5' RACE reads and gives one entry per CDR3 protein, without DNA. This sample's table reports 550,000 or so distinct CDR3 sequences. Sequencing was carried out using blood T cells: a sorted CD56 or NKG2C T cell subset, CD4+ or CD8+ T cells, or bulk PBMC T cells (not recorded which). Every receptor here comes from a man between 18 and 35 years old in good health.

This CDR3 reads CAISPGQRVDTQYF. The chain links TRBV10-3 to TRBJ2-3; with no DNA, the TCRdb D assignment of TRBD1 cannot be verified. This CDR3 is built from 14 residues. Germline CDR1 ENHRY, CDR2 SYGVKD.

The chain joins TRBV6-5 to TRBJ2-7; the D call from TCRdb, TRBD2, cannot be confirmed without DNA. The CDR3 length is 17 residues. CDR1 MNHEY and CDR2 SVGAGI come from the germline V gene. CDR3 sequence: CASSYSGTSGTSGEQYF.

The V gene is TRBV6-1, the J gene TRBJ2-1. CDR3 length equals 14 residues. Germline-derived CDR1 and CDR2 are MNHNS and SASEGT. This chain's CDR3 is CASSPRGSYNEQFF.

V usage is TRBV13 and J usage is TRBJ2-2. The CDR3 loop spans 15 amino acids. Germline CDR1 is PRHDT and CDR2 is FYEKMQ (reference sequence). CDR3 residues: CASSLVSSITGELFF. Combining the CDR3 with reference TRBV13 and TRBJ2-2 gives the whole variable domain AAGVIQSPRHLIKEKRETATLKCYPIPRHDTVYWYQQGPGQDPQFLISFYEKMQSDKGSIPDRFSAQQFSDYHSELNMSSLELGDSALYFCASSLVSSITGELFFGEGSRLTVL.

CDR3: CATSDPASLGGELFF. V gene TRBV24-1 combines with J gene TRBJ2-2; TCRdb's D call, TRBD2, is unchecked because there is no DNA. CDR1 is KGHDR, CDR2 SFDVKD, per germline. CDR3 size: 15 residues.